This paragraph covers one T cell receptor (beta chain) sequence. Primers for the PCR totalled 60 Vbeta and 13 Jbeta. Clones were sequenced by immunoSEQ multiplex PCR, and TCRdb holds only the in-frame ones, with some missing. In the table there are 25,000 to 40,000 clones, 35% to 55% of which are singletons. The sample comes from a study of cytomegalovirus exposure and HLA in healthy donors. Deletions cut 2 bases from V and 2 bases from J, with 6 bases between. Germline CDR1 reads MNHNS; CDR2 reads SASEGT. The CDR3 sequence is 13 residues long. Sequenced: PBMCs. This sequence was found in a woman aged 45-65 years in good health and CMV-seronegative. V gene TRBV6-1 combines with J gene TRBJ1-2; no firm D call. The CDR3 sequence: CASSERENYGYTF. CDR3 nucleotides: TGTGCCAGCAGTGAACGGGAAAACTATGGCTACACCTTC.